This TCR beta chain was obtained from a study of blood T cell repertoires in COVID-19. Study information: Acute and convalescent COVID-19 specimens originated in the United States, Italy and Spain. The analysed material was cDNA or gDNA that came from T cells, B-cell-depleted T cells, or PBMCs.

Original handling: Estimation of nucleated cell counts was performed using reference gene primer amplification. The assay was immunoSEQ multiplex PCR, and TCRdb's table has in-frame clones only and misses some. V, J and clone size are taken as reported in that table, and D and trimming were inferred from the DNA itself. The data hold 290,000 or so clones, with approximately 89% observed a single time. Seattle cases were enrolled at active infection and followed longitudinally. Sequencing used peripheral blood. The receptor's source is a woman between 25 and 40 years old with COVID-19, enrolled during active disease.

The CDR3 bases are TGTGCCAGCAGCCCCACAGACCACTACAATGAGCAGTTCTTC. It is translated as CASSPTDHYNEQFF. V gene TRBV27 combines with J gene TRBJ2-1; the D is unclear. Germline CDR1 reads MNHEY; CDR2 reads SMNVEV (reference sequence). Trimming stripped 6 bases from V and 3 bases from J, with 12 bases between. This CDR3 region has 14 residues.